These T cell receptor beta chains were read from a single sample in a study of cytomegalovirus exposure and HLA in healthy donors. The protocol was immunoSEQ multiplex PCR, while the TCRdb copy is restricted to in-frame clones and leaves out a portion. Seen here are about 100,000 clones, around 79% observed once, and the top ten hold around 14%. The sample comprised PBMCs. The receptors originated from a male donor in good health and CMV-seropositive. Each CDR3 is given with its conserved first and last residue. The D gene is left open where the match is weak. Size tells how often a clone was seen (once, few, many) or the class of an expanded clone, and some rows leave it out.

D | size | J | V | CDR3 | DNA
. | . | TRBJ1-5 | TRBV19 | CASSVTRGASNQPQHF | TGTGCCAGTAGTGTGACCCGGGGGGCGAGCAATCAGCCCCAGCATTTT
. | . | TRBJ2-3 | TRBV29-1 | CSAPGQDTDTQYF | TGCAGCGCTCCGGGACAAGACACAGATACGCAGTATTTT
. | . | TRBJ2-7 | TRBV5-1 | CASSLDGVALEQYF | TGCGCCAGCAGCCTGGATGGTGTCGCGCTCGAGCAGTACTTC
. | medium-sized | TRBJ2-7 | TRBV6-5 | CASRVTGGGEQYF | TGTGCCAGCAGGGTGACCGGGGGAGGCGAGCAGTACTTC
. | . | TRBJ2-6 | TRBV11-3 | CASSSGIGANVLTF | TGTGCCAGCAGCTCAGGGATAGGGGCCAACGTCCTGACTTTC
TRBD1 | . | TRBJ2-5 | TRBV12-5 | CASGLGTGLGQETQYF | TGTGCTAGTGGTTTAGGGACAGGGTTAGGCCAAGAGACCCAGTACTTC
. | . | TRBJ2-5 | TRBV4-2 | CASSRERAETQYF | TGTGCCAGCAGCCGAGAGCGGGCAGAGACCCAGTACTTC
. | . | TRBJ2-3 | TRBV7-8 | CASSLPRPRQPPSTDTQYF | TGTGCCAGCAGCCTCCCGCGGCCCCGCCAACCCCCTAGCACAGATACGCAGTATTTT
TRBD2 | . | TRBJ2-2 | TRBV4-2 | CASSRTSGGAPGELFF | TGTGCCAGCAGCCGGACTAGCGGGGGGGCGCCCGGGGAGCTGTTTTTT
. | . | TRBJ2-7 | TRBV7-9 | CASKGDGYEQYF | TGTGCCAGCAAGGGAGACGGGTACGAGCAGTACTTC
TRBD2 | once | TRBJ2-1 | TRBV7-2 | CASSFGLAGGNEQFF | TGTGCCAGCAGCTTCGGACTAGCGGGGGGCAATGAGCAGTTCTTC
. | . | TRBJ1-5 | TRBV5-8 | CASGQFNQPQHF | TGTGCCAGCGGACAATTCAATCAGCCCCAGCATTTT
. | few | TRBJ1-1 | TRBV6-6 | CATAGEGATEAFF | TGTGCCACCGCGGGGGAAGGAGCCACTGAAGCTTTCTTT
. | few | TRBJ1-2 | TRBV30 | CAWSLPGTYGYTF | TGTGCCTGGAGTCTGCCAGGGACTTATGGCTACACCTTC
TRBD1 | few | TRBJ1-2 | TRBV6-1 | CASSEDTGGIYGYTF | TGTGCCAGCAGTGAAGACACAGGGGGCATCTATGGCTACACCTTC
TRBD2 | . | TRBJ2-1 | TRBV6-4 | CASSETSGGYNEQFF | TGTGCCAGCAGTGAAACTAGCGGGGGCTACAATGAGCAGTTCTTC
TRBD2 | . | TRBJ2-1 | TRBV5-1 | CASSRLGGDNEQFF | TGCGCCAGCAGCCGTCTGGGGGGGGACAATGAGCAGTTCTTC
. | . | TRBJ1-6 | TRBV7-2 | CASSPPRQVFYNSPLHF | TGTGCCAGCAGCCCCCCCCGCCAGGTCTTCTATAATTCACCCCTCCACTTT
. | . | TRBJ1-3 | TRBV9 | CASSPATWSSGNTIYF | TGTGCCAGCAGCCCCGCGACCTGGAGCTCTGGAAACACCATATATTTT
. | . | TRBJ1-5 | TRBV7-2 | CASSRSEGQPQHF | TGTGCCAGCAGCCGATCAGAGGGTCAGCCCCAGCATTTT
. | . | TRBJ2-5 | TRBV14 | CASSLTGSVVETQYF | TGTGCCAGCAGCCTTACGGGGAGTGTCGTAGAGACCCAGTACTTC
TRBD1 | . | TRBJ2-2 | TRBV12-5 | CASGHQTGGELFF | TGTGCTAGTGGTCACCAGACAGGGGGGGAGCTGTTTTTT
. | . | TRBJ1-2 | TRBV7-2 | CASSFPTVSYGYTF | TGTGCCAGCAGCTTCCCAACCGTTAGCTATGGCTACACCTTC
. | . | TRBJ2-7 | TRBV5-4 | CASSLSGEQYF | TGTGCCAGCAGCTTGTCGGGCGAGCAGTACTTC
TRBD1 | . | TRBJ1-5 | TRBV7-8 | CASSPDRMNSNQPQHF | TGTGCCAGCAGCCCGGACAGGATGAATAGCAATCAGCCCCAGCATTTT
. | . | TRBJ2-7 | TRBV19 | CASSSGGSSYEQYF | TGTGCCAGTAGTTCCGGTGGTAGCTCCTACGAGCAGTACTTC
TRBD2 | once | TRBJ2-1 | TRBV11-3 | CASSLLGGGPHEQFF | TGTGCCAGCAGCTTATTGGGCGGGGGGCCCCATGAGCAGTTCTTC
TRBD1 | few | TRBJ2-7 | TRBV19 | CASSMTGQTYEQYF | TGTGCCAGTAGTATGACGGGACAGACCTACGAGCAGTACTTC
. | . | TRBJ2-5 | TRBV29-1 | CSVEAHGGETQYF | TGCAGCGTTGAAGCTCACGGCGGTGAGACCCAGTACTTC
TRBD1 | . | TRBJ1-2 | TRBV5-6 | CASSLFGWDRKDGYTF | TGTGCCAGCAGCTTGTTCGGATGGGACAGAAAGGATGGCTACACCTTC
TRBD1 | . | TRBJ2-3 | TRBV2 | CASSGGTDTDTQYF | TGTGCCAGCAGTGGGGGGACAGACACAGATACGCAGTATTTT
TRBD2 | . | TRBJ2-1 | TRBV9 | CASSVGGGYNEQFF | TGTGCCAGCAGCGTAGGGGGGGGGTACAATGAGCAGTTCTTC
. | few | TRBJ2-6 | TRBV19 | CASSRQASSSGANVLTF | TGTGCCAGTAGCCGACAGGCTAGCTCCTCTGGGGCCAACGTCCTGACTTTC
TRBD1 | . | TRBJ1-1 | TRBV5-1 | CASSLEPGGKGRNTEAFF | TGCGCCAGCAGCTTGGAGCCAGGGGGCAAAGGTCGGAACACTGAAGCTTTCTTT
. | . | TRBJ1-1 | TRBV5-4 | CASSLDREPSTEAFF | TGTGCCAGCAGCTTGGATCGGGAACCTTCCACTGAAGCTTTCTTT
. | . | TRBJ2-5 | TRBV5-6 | CASTERIPYQETQYF | TGTGCCAGCACTGAGAGAATACCGTACCAAGAGACCCAGTACTTC
TRBD1 | . | TRBJ1-4 | TRBV7-2 | CASSPRVRGRVNEKLFF | TGTGCCAGCAGCCCTCGGGTTAGGGGGCGGGTTAATGAAAAACTGTTTTTT
. | . | TRBJ1-1 | TRBV5-8 | CASSLDRPILWAFF | TGTGCCAGCAGTTTGGACAGACCGATTCTATGGGCTTTCTTT
. | . | TRBJ1-5 | TRBV28 | CASSFNNQPQHF | TGTGCCAGCAGTTTCAATAATCAGCCCCAGCATTTT
TRBD1 | once | TRBJ1-4 | TRBV10-3 | CAIRGDRTNEKLFF | TGTGCCATCAGAGGGGACAGAACTAATGAAAAACTGTTTTTT
. | . | TRBJ1-1 | TRBV5-1 | CASSNGGTEAFF | TGCGCCAGCAGCAACGGGGGAACTGAAGCTTTCTTT
. | many | TRBJ2-3 | TRBV19 | CAISQGTDTQYF | TGTGCCATTAGTCAGGGGACAGATACGCAGTATTTT
TRBD1 | . | TRBJ1-4 | TRBV14 | CASSQGQGAYEKLFF | TGTGCCAGCAGCCAAGGACAGGGGGCATATGAAAAACTGTTTTTT
. | . | TRBJ2-1 | TRBV7-2 | CASSLFGEEQFF | TGTGCCAGCAGCCTCTTCGGTGAAGAGCAGTTCTTC
. | few | TRBJ1-6 | TRBV5-6 | CASSSQGLNSPLHF | TGTGCCAGCAGTTCACAGGGACTAAATTCACCCCTCCACTTT
. | . | TRBJ1-2 | TRBV2 | CASSEAPDRPYGYTF | TGTGCCAGCAGTGAAGCGCCGGACAGACCATATGGCTACACCTTC
TRBD2 | . | TRBJ2-7 | TRBV28 | CASSVPGLAGPYEQYF | TGTGCCAGCAGTGTCCCGGGACTAGCGGGGCCTTACGAGCAGTACTTC